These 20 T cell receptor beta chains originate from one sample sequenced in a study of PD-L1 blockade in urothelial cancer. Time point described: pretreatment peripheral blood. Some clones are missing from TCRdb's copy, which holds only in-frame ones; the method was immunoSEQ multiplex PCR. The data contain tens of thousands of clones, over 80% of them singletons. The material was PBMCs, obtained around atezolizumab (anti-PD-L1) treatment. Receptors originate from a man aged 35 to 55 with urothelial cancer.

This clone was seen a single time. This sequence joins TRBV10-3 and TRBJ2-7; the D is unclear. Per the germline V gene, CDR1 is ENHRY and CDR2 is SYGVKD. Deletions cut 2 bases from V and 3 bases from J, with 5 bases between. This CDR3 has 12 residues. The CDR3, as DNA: TGTGCCATCAGTGAGGGGCTCTACGAGCAGTACTTC. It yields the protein CAISEGLYEQYF.

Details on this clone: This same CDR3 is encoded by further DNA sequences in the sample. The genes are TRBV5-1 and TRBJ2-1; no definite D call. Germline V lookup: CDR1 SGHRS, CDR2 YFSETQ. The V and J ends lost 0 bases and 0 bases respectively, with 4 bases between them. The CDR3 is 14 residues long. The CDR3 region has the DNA TGCGCCAGCAGCTTGGGCGGCTCCTACAATGAGCAGTTCTTC. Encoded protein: CASSLGGSYNEQFF.

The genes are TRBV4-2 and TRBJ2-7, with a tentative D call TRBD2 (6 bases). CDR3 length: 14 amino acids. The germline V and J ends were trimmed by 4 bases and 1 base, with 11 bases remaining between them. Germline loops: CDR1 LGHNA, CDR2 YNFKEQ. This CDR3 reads CASSREEGSYEQYF. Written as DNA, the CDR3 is TGTGCCAGCAGCCGCGAGGAGGGGTCCTACGAGCAGTACTTC.

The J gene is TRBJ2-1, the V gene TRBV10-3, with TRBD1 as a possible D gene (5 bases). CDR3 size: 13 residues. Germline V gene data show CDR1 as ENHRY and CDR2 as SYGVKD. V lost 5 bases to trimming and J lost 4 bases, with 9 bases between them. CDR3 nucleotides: TGTGCCATCAGTCAAGACAGTTACAATGAGCAGTTCTTC. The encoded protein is CAISQDSYNEQFF.

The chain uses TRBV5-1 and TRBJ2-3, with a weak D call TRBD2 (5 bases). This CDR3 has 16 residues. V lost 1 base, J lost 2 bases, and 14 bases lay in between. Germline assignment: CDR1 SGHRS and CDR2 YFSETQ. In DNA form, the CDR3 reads TGCGCCAGCAGCTTGCAAGGAGGCACTACCACAGATACGCAGTATTTT. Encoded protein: CASSLQGGTTTDTQYF.

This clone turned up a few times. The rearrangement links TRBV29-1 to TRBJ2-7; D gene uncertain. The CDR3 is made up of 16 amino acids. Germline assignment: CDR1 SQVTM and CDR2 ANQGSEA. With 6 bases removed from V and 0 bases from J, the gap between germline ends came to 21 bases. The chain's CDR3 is CSVRLLATSSSYEQYF. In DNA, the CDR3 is TGCAGCGTGAGGTTATTGGCCACGTCAAGCTCCTACGAGCAGTACTTC.

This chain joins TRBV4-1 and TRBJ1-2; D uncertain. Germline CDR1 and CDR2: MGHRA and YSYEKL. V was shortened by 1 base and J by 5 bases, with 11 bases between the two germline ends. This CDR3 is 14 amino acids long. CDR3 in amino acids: CASSQGGSRYGYTF. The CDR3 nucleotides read TGCGCCAGCAGCCAAGGAGGGTCTAGATATGGCTACACCTTC.

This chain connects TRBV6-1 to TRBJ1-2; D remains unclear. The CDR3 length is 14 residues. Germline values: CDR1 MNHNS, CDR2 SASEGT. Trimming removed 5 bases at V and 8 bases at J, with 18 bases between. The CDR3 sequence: CASSSLGFLEGYTF. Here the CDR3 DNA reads TGTGCCAGCAGTTCTCTGGGCTTTTTGGAAGGCTACACCTTC.

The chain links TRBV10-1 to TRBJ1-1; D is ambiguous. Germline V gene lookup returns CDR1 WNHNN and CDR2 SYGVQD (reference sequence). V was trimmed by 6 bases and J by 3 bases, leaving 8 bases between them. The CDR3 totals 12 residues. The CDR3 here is CASSSRDTEAFF. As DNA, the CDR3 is TGCGCCAGCAGCTCGCGGGACACTGAAGCTTTCTTT.

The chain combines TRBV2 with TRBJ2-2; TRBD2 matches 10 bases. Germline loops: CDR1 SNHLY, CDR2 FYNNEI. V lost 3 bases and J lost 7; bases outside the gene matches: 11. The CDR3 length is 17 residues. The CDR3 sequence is CASSDRLAGVVGGELFF. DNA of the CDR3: TGTGCCAGCAGTGATCGGCTAGCGGGAGTCGTTGGCGGGGAGCTGTTTTTT.

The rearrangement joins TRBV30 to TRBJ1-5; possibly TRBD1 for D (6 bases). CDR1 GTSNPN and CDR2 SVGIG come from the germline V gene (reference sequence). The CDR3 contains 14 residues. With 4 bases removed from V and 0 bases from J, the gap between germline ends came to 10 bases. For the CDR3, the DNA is TGTGCCTGGAATAAGGGGGATAGCAATCAGCCCCAGCATTTT. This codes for CAWNKGDSNQPQHF.

The CDR3 DNA sequence: TGTGCCAGCAGCAAAGGGGGGGACGGGGCCTACGAGCAGTACTTC. This gives the protein CASSKGGDGAYEQYF. The V call is TRBV21-1, the J call TRBJ2-7; TRBD2, the table's D call, lacks a check against the DNA. TRBV21-1 is marked as a pseudogene. The CDR3 consists of 15 residues.

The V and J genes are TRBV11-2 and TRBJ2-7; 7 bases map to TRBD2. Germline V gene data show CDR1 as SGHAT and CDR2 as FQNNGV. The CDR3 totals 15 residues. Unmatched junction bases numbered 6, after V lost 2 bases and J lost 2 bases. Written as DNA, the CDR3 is TGTGCCAGCAGCTTATGGGGGGAGGGCCCCTACGAGCAGTACTTC. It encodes CASSLWGEGPYEQYF.

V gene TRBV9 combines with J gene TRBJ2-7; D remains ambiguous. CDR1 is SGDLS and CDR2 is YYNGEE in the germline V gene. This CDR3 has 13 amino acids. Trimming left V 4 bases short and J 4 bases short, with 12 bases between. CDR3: CASSPPGGYEQYF. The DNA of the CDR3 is TGTGCCAGCAGCCCCCCCGGCGGTTACGAGCAGTACTTC.

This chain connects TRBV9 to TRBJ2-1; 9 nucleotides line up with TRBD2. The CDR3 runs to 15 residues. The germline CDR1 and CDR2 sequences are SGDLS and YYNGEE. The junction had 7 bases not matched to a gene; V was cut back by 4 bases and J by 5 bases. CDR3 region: CASSQSGRPDNEQFF. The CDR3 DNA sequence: TGTGCCAGCAGCCAGAGCGGGAGGCCAGACAATGAGCAGTTCTTC.

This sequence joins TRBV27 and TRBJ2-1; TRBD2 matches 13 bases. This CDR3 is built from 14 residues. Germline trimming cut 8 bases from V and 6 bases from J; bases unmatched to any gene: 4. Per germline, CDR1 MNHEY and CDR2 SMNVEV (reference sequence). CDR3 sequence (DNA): TGTGCCAGCGGGGGACTAGCGGGACCCAATGAGCAGTTCTTC. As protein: CASGGLAGPNEQFF.

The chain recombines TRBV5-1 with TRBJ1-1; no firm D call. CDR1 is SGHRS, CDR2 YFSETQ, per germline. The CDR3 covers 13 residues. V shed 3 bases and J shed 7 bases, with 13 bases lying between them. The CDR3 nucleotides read TGCGCCAGCAGCTCGCACCGGGTCGATGAAGCTTTCTTT. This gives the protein CASSSHRVDEAFF. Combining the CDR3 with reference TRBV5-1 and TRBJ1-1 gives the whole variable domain KAGVTQTPRYLIKTRGQQVTLSCSPISGHRSVSWYQQTPGQGLQFLFEYFSETQRNKGNFPGRFSGRQFSNSRSEMNVSTLELGDSALYLCASSSHRVDEAFFGQGTRLTVV.

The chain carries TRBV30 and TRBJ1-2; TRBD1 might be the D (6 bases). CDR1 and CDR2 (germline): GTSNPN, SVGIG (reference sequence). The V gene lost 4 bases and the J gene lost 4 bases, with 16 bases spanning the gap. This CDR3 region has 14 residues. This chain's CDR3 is CAWIDRRPRYGYTF. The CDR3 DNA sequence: TGTGCCTGGATAGACAGGAGACCACGCTATGGCTACACCTTC.

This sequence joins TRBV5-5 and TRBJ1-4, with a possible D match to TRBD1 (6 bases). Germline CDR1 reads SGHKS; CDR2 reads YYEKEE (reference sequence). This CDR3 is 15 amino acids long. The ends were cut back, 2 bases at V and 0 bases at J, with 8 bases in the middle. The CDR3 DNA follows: TGTGCCAGCAGCTTTACAGGGTCAACTAATGAAAAACTGTTTTTT. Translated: CASSFTGSTNEKLFF. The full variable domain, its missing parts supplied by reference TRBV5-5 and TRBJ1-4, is DAGVTQSPTHLIKTRGQQVTLRCSPISGHKSVSWYQQVLGQGPQFIFQYYEKEERGRGNFPDRFSARQFPNYSSELNVNALLLGDSALYLCASSFTGSTNEKLFFGSGTQLSVL.

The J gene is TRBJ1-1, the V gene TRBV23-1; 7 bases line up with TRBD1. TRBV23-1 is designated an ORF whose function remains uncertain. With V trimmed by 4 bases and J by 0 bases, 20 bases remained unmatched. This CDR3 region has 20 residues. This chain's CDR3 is CASSRDLLGQHLLMNTEAFF. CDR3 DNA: TGCGCCAGCAGTCGAGACCTATTGGGACAGCATCTTCTCATGAACACTGAAGCTTTCTTT.